The sequence of this T cell receptor beta chain was determined in a study of fetal regulatory T cell absence and autoimmunity. Study results and limitations: Pancreas TCRs were oligoclonally enriched versus cord blood, some clones over 95-fold. In IPEX syndrome, oligoclonal enrichment was read as supporting prenatal antigen-driven autoimmunity in the pancreas.

This clone appeared a single time. As yet, its antigen is unknown. The CDR3 extends over 13 amino acids. V lost 6 bases and J lost 8, with 11 bases in between. Looked up from germline, CDR1 is MNHNS and CDR2 is SASEGT. The survey-level immunoSEQ assay was used. The protocol was immunoSEQ multiplex PCR, while the TCRdb copy is restricted to in-frame clones and leaves out a portion. The sample lists 95,000 or so clones, around 72% occurring once. The sample taken for sequencing was pancreas tissue. This rearrangement joins TRBV6-1 to TRBJ1-6, with D perhaps TRBD1 (6 bases). This receptor was obtained from a male donor with IPEX syndrome. The CDR3 loop reads CASSPRGDSPLHF. DNA of the CDR3: TGTGCCAGCAGCCCCAGGGGAGATTCACCCCTCCACTTT.